This is a list of T cell receptor beta chains from one sample in a study of glioma-infiltrating T cells. TCRdb processed the multiplex PCR reads anew with MiXCR; each CDR3 protein has one entry. The repertoire has some 99,000 distinct CDR3 sequences, approximately 26% of them found once; the top ten carry around 30%. Sequenced input: glioma tissue, nonneoplastic brain tissue, or PBMCs (not recorded which). The source of these receptors is a human donor with low-grade glioma or glioblastoma, undergoing nonglioma brain surgery, or in good health (not recorded which). Each CDR3 is given with its conserved first and last residue. A D gene is named only where the DNA matches it firmly. Size values are once, few and many counts, or a class for expanded clones, and some rows have none.

>TRBV7-8|many|TRBD1|TRBJ2-1
TGTGCCAGCAGCCCAGACGACAGGGACCCCTACAATGAGCAGTTCTTC
CASSPDDRDPYNEQFF
>TRBV5-1|many|NA|TRBJ2-7
TGCGCCAGCAGCTCACAGGGTAACTCCTACGAGCAGTACTTC
CASSSQGNSYEQYF
>TRBV7-2|many|NA|TRBJ2-7
TGTGCCAGCAGCTTACGGCAGGGACCTGTTTACGAGCAGTACTTC
CASSLRQGPVYEQYF
>TRBV7-9|many|NA|TRBJ2-3
TGTGCCAGCAGCACCTCGCCCCCAGATACGCAGTATTTT
CASSTSPPDTQYF
>TRBV2|many|NA|TRBJ1-1
TGTGCCAGCAGCCCCACACCCACATGGGGCACTGAAGCTTTCTTT
CASSPTPTWGTEAFF
>TRBV7-2|many|NA|TRBJ1-2
TGTGCCAGCAGCTTAGGGGCCGTCCAACCCCTCTATGGCTACACCTTC
CASSLGAVQPLYGYTF
>TRBV6-2/TRBV6-3|NA|NA|TRBJ1-1
TGTGCCACCCAGGGTCAGAACACTGAAGCTTTCTTT
CATQGQNTEAFF
>TRBV6-2/TRBV6-3|many|NA|TRBJ2-1
TGTGCCAGCAGTTTTCCGGGACGGAGTTACAATGAGCAGTTCTTC
CASSFPGRSYNEQFF
>TRBV11-3|many|TRBD1|TRBJ2-7
TGTGCCAGCAGCAGCCGGGACAGGTTCATCCACGAGCAGTACTTC
CASSSRDRFIHEQYF
>TRBV6-1|many|NA|TRBJ2-2
TGTGCCAGCATCCAATTCCAGGGGCGGAACACCGGGGAGCTGTTTTTT
CASIQFQGRNTGELFF
>TRBV28|many|NA|TRBJ2-1
TGTGCCAGCCCCCCCGGGGGCGGGAAGGTCAGCAATGAGCAGTTCTTC
CASPPGGGKVSNEQFF
>TRBV20-1|many|NA|TRBJ2-3
TGCAGTGCTAGTCAGGGCTTAAACACAGATACGCAGTATTTT
CSASQGLNTDTQYF
>TRBV12-3/TRBV12-4|NA|TRBD2|TRBJ2-1
TGTGCCAGCAATCGGGGGGATGGGCAGTTCTTC
CASNRGDGQFF
>TRBV7-2|many|NA|TRBJ1-5
TGTGCCAGCAGAGCGGGGGGCGGGGGCCGGAGCAATCAGCCCCAGCATTTT
CASRAGGGGRSNQPQHF
>TRBV10-3|many|NA|TRBJ1-5
TGTGCCATCAGTGCTAGCAATCAGCCCCAGCATTTT
CAISASNQPQHF
>TRBV29-1|many|TRBD2|TRBJ2-1
TGCAGCGTTCTAGGCGGGAGCTCCTACAATGAGCAGTTCTTC
CSVLGGSSYNEQFF
>TRBV7-2|many|NA|TRBJ2-1
TGTGCCAGCAGCTTAGCTTCGGGGGTGGATGAGCAGTTCTTC
CASSLASGVDEQFF